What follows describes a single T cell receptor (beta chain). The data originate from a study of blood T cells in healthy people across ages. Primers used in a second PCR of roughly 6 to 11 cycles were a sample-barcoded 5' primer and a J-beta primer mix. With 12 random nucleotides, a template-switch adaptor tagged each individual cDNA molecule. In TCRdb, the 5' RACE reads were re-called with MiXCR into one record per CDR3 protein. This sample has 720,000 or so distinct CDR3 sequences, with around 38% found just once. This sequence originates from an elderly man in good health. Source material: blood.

The CDR3 loop reads CASSQAVSSRETQYF. The CDR3 coding sequence is TGTGCCAGCAGCCAAGCGGTCTCTTCCCGAGAGACCCAGTACTTC. The chain couples TRBV14 to TRBJ2-5; D is unclear. V shed 1 base and J shed 4 bases, with 13 bases lying between them. Germline CDR1 and CDR2: SGHDN and FVKESK. The CDR3 covers 15 residues.